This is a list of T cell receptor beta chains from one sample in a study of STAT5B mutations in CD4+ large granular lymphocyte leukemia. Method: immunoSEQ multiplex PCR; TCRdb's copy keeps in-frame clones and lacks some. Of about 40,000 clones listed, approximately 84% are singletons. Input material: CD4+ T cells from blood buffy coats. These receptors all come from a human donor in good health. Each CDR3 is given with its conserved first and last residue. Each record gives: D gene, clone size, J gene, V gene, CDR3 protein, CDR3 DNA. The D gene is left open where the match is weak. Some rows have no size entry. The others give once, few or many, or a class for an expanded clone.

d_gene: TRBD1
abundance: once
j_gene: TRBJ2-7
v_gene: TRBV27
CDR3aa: CASRAGDRVPYEQYF
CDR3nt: TGTGCCAGCAGGGCGGGTGACAGGGTCCCCTACGAGCAGTACTTC

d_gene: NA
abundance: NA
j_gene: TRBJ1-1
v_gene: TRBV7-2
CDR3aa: CASSPGRNTEAFF
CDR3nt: TGTGCCAGCAGCCCCGGACGGAACACTGAAGCTTTCTTT

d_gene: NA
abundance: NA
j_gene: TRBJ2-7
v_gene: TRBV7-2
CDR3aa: CASSPSYEQYF
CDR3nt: TGTGCCAGCAGCCCAAGTTACGAGCAGTACTTC

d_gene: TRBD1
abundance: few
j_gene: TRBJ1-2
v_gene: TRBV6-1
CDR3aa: CASREQGGRNYGYTF
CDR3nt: TGTGCCAGCAGGGAACAGGGGGGTAGGAACTATGGCTACACCTTC

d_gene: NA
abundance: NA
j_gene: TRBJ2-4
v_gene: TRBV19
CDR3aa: CASSIKWAAVVQYF
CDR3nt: TGTGCCAGTAGTATAAAATGGGCAGCGGTCGTTCAGTACTTC

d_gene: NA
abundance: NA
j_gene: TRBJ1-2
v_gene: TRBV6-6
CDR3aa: CASSPRAVYGYTF
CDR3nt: TGTGCCAGCAGTCCACGGGCAGTCTATGGCTACACCTTC

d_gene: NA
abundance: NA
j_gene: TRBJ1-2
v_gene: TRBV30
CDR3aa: CAWSGGVGYTF
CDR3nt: TGTGCCTGGAGTGGGGGGGTTGGCTACACCTTC

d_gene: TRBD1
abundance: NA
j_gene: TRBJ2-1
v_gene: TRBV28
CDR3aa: CASSGGQGFSYNEQFF
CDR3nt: TGTGCCAGCAGTGGGGGACAGGGGTTTTCCTACAATGAGCAGTTCTTC

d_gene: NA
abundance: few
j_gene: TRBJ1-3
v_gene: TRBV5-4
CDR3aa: CASRTGSGNTIYF
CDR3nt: TGTGCCAGCCGCACAGGCTCTGGAAACACCATATATTTT

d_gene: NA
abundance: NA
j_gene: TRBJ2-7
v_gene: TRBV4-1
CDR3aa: CASSQDEAPGTFYEQYF
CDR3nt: TGCGCCAGCAGCCAAGATGAAGCACCCGGAACCTTCTACGAGCAGTACTTC

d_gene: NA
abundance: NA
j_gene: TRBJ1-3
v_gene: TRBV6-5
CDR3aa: CASSYESSGNTIYF
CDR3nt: TGTGCCAGCAGTTACGAGAGCTCTGGAAACACCATATATTTT

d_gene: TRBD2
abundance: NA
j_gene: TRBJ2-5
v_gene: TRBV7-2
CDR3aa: CASSFGGAGETQYF
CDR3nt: TGTGCCAGCAGCTTCGGGGGGGCCGGAGAGACCCAGTACTTC

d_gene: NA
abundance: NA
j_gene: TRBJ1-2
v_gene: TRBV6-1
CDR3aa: CASSEVENGYTF
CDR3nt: TGTGCCAGCAGTGAAGTGGAGAACGGCTACACCTTC

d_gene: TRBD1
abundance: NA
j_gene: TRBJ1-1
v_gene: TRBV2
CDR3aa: CASSARQGWNTEAFF
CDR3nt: TGTGCCAGCAGTGCAAGACAGGGTTGGAACACTGAAGCTTTCTTT